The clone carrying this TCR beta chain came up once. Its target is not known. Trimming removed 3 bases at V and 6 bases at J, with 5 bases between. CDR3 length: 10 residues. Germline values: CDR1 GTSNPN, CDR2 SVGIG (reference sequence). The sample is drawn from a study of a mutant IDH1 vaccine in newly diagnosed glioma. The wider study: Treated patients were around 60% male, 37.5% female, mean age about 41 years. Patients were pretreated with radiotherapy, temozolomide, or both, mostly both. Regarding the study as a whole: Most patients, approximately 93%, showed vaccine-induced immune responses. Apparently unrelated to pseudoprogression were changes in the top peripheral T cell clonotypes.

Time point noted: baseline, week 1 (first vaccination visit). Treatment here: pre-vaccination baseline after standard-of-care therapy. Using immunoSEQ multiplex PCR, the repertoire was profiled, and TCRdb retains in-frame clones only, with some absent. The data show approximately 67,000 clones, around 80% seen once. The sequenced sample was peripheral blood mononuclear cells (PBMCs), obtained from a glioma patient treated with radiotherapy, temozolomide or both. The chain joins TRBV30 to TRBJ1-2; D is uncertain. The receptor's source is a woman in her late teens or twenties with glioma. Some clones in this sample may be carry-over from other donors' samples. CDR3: CAWSGDGYTF. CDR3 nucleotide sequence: TGTGCCTGGAGCGGGGATGGCTACACCTTC.